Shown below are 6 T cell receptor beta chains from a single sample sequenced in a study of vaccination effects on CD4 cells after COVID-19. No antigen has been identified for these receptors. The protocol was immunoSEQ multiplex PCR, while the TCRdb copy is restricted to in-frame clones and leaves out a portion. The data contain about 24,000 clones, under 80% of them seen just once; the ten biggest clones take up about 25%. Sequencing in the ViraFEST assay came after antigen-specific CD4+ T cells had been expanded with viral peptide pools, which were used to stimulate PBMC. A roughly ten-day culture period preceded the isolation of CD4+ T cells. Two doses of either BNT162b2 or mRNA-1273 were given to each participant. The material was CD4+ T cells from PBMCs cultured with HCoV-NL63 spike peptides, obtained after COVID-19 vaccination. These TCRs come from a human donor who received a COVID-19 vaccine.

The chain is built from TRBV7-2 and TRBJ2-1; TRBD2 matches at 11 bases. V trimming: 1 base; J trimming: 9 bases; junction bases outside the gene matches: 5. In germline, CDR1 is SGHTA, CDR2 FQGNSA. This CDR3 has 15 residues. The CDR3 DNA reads TGTGCCAGCAGCTTAGTAGCGGGAGGGTCCGGTGAGCAGTTCTTC. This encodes CASSLVAGGSGEQFF. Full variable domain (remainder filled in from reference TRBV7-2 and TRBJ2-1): GAGVSQSPSNKVTEKGKDVELRCDPISGHTALYWYRQSLGQGLEFLIYFQGNSAPDKSGLPSDRFSAERTGGSVSTLTIQRTQQEDSAVYLCASSLVAGGSGEQFFGPGTRLTVL.

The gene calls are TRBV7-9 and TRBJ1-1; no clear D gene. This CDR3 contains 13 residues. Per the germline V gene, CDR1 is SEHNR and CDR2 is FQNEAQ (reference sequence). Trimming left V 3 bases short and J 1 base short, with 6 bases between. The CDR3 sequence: CASSFGENTEAFF. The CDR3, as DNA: TGTGCCAGCAGCTTCGGCGAGAACACTGAAGCTTTCTTT.

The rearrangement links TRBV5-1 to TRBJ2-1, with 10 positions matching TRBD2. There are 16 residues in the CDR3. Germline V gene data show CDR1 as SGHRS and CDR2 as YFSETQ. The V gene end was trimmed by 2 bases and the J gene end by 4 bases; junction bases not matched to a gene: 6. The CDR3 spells CASSFRSAGGYNEQFF. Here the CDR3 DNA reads TGCGCCAGCAGCTTTCGATCAGCGGGGGGGTACAATGAGCAGTTCTTC. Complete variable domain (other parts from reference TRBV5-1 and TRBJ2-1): KAGVTQTPRYLIKTRGQQVTLSCSPISGHRSVSWYQQTPGQGLQFLFEYFSETQRNKGNFPGRFSGRQFSNSRSEMNVSTLELGDSALYLCASSFRSAGGYNEQFFGPGTRLTVL.

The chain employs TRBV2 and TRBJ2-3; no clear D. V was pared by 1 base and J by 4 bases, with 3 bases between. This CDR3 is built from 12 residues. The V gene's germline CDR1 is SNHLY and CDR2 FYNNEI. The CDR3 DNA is TGTGCCAGCAGTGAAGAGGCAGATACGCAGTATTTT. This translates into CASSEEADTQYF.

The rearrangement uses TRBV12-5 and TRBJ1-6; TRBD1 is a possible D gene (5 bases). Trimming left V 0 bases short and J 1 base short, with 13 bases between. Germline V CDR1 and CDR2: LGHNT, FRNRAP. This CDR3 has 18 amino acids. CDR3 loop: CASGLVASQGSYNSPLHF. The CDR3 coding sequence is TGTGCTAGTGGTTTGGTCGCGAGCCAGGGTTCCTATAATTCACCCCTCCACTTT.

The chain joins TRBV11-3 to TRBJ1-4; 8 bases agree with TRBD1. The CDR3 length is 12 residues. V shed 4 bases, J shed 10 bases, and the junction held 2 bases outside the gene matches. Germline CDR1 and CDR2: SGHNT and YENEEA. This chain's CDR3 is CASSSTGGKLFF. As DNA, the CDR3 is TGTGCCAGCAGCTCTACAGGGGGAAAACTGTTTTTT.